This TCR beta chain was observed in a study of T cells in localized non-small cell lung cancer. Study-wide results and limits: Adjacent lung held a median roughly 56 of the top 100 tumor clones. Among the tissues sampled, uninvolved adjacent lung had the highest T cell clonality, above tumor. Heterogeneity cannot be ruled out, as sequencing used one tumor region only. Longer overall survival was seen with higher T cell density measured in blood.

The assay was immunoSEQ multiplex PCR, and TCRdb's table has in-frame clones only and misses some. The sample contains around 69,000 clones, around 90% of which appear only once. The V and J ends lost 0 bases and 1 base respectively, with 10 bases between them. From germline, CDR1 is SGDLS and CDR2 YYNGEE. The CDR3 extends over 15 amino acids. As for this clone: Its antigen is still unknown.

The chain links TRBV9 to TRBJ1-1; maybe TRBD1 (5 bases). The TCR comes from a woman between 35 and 75 years old with stage I lung adenocarcinoma. Specimen: peripheral blood, collected before any cancer treatment. CDR3 loop: CASSVEKGSNTEAFF. CDR3 DNA: TGTGCCAGCAGCGTAGAGAAGGGGTCGAACACTGAAGCTTTCTTT.